Described below is a single T cell receptor (beta chain) sequence and its context. CDR1 and CDR2 (germline): MNHEY, SVGAGI. Deletions cut 8 bases from V and 4 bases from J, with 15 bases between. The CDR3 sequence is 14 residues long. This sample is drawn from a study of T cell responses to AZD1222 COVID-19 vaccine. Generated by immunoSEQ multiplex PCR, the TCRdb table keeps only in-frame clones and is missing some. The sample includes 150,000 to 200,000 clones, more than 85% of them seen just once. This receptor was obtained from an adult in good health. This sample comprised peripheral blood, obtained on day 0 of AZD1222 vaccination. The chain combines TRBV6-5 with TRBJ1-3; D is perhaps TRBD1 (5 bases). The CDR3 nucleotides are TGTGCCAGCTCCCAGGGTTTGTCAGGAAACACCATATATTTT. This translates into CASSQGLSGNTIYF.